These T cell receptor beta chains were read from a single sample in a study of blood T cell repertoires in COVID-19. Only in-frame clones appear in the TCRdb table, and some are missing; sequencing was by immunoSEQ multiplex PCR. The sample carries a few hundred thousand clones, 90% to 95% recorded once. Sample: PBMCs or T cells enriched from blood (not recorded which). The receptors come from a woman in her thirties or forties who had been exposed to COVID-19. CDR3s include the opening cysteine and the closing phenylalanine or tryptophan. The D gene is left open where the match is weak. Rows give clone size only sometimes, using once, few, many, or a class for an expanded clone.

clone_size	v_call	j_call	d_call	cdr3_nt	cdr3_aa
few	TRBV25-1	TRBJ1-6	-	TGTGCCAGCAGTGAACCCACAAATTCACCCCTCCACTTT	CASSEPTNSPLHF
-	TRBV15	TRBJ2-7	-	TGTGCCACCAGCAGAGGACACTGGGACTCACGGATCGAGCAGTACTTC	CATSRGHWDSRIEQYF
-	TRBV30	TRBJ2-6	TRBD1	TGTGCCTGGGACAGGGCCTCAAACTCTGGGGCCAACGTCCTGACTTTC	CAWDRASNSGANVLTF
-	TRBV30	TRBJ1-1	-	TGTGCCTGGAGTGTACTTGCGAGCACTGAAGCTTTCTTT	CAWSVLASTEAFF
once	TRBV11-2	TRBJ2-3	TRBD2	TGTGCCAGCAGCTCCCAGACTAGCGGGGGTACAGATACGCAGTATTTT	CASSSQTSGGTDTQYF
-	TRBV18	TRBJ2-7	TRBD1	TGTGCCAGCTCAGCGATGGGGACAGGAGGGGGGAGCGAGCAGTACTTC	CASSAMGTGGGSEQYF
-	TRBV2	TRBJ1-2	-	TGTGCCAGCATCGGGGAGGGGCGAGACTATGGCTACACCTTC	CASIGEGRDYGYTF
-	TRBV19	TRBJ1-5	TRBD1	TGTGCCAGTAAACTGGGGACAGGGACTAATCAGCCCCAGCATTTT	CASKLGTGTNQPQHF
-	TRBV2	TRBJ2-2	-	TGTGCCAGCAGTGAAAACGGCGGGGCCACCGGGGAGCTGTTTTTT	CASSENGGATGELFF
-	TRBV3-1/TRBV3-2	TRBJ1-3	-	TGTGCCAGCAGCCTACTCTCGACAGGCCCGAGGCTGAACACCATATATTTT	CASSLLSTGPRLNTIYF
-	TRBV24-1	TRBJ2-5	-	TGTGCCACCAGTGATGGGGCCCAAGAGACCCAGTACTTC	CATSDGAQETQYF
-	TRBV3-1/TRBV3-2	TRBJ2-2	TRBD2	TGTGCCAGCAGTCGGTCCGGGGGGGGCACCGGGGAGCTGTTTTTT	CASSRSGGGTGELFF
once	TRBV6-2/TRBV6-3	TRBJ2-1	TRBD2	TGTGCCAGCAGCCAGGGTGCGGGAGGGCCGGGGTACAATGAGCAGTTCTTC	CASSQGAGGPGYNEQFF
few	TRBV3-1/TRBV3-2	TRBJ2-7	TRBD1	TGTGCCAGCAGCCAAGCGACAGGGGCGCAAGGCGAGCAGTACTTC	CASSQATGAQGEQYF
-	TRBV5-8	TRBJ2-2	-	TGTGCCAGCAGCTCTGGAAAGGGGGGGATCACCGGGGAGCTGTTTTTT	CASSSGKGGITGELFF
-	TRBV19	TRBJ1-1	TRBD1	TGTGCCAGTAGTATTTTGGGACAGGGCAACACTGAAGCTTTCTTT	CASSILGQGNTEAFF
-	TRBV10-1	TRBJ1-2	TRBD1	TGCGCCAGCAGTGCAGGGGGCAAGGGCTACACCTTC	CASSAGGKGYTF
-	TRBV3-1/TRBV3-2	TRBJ2-2	TRBD2	TGTGCCAGCAGCCGAGGACTAGTAAGCGCCGGGGAGCTGTTTTTT	CASSRGLVSAGELFF
once	TRBV4-3	TRBJ1-1	-	TGCGCCAGCAGCCGGCGACTCAAAGTGGGCACTGAAGCTTTCTTT	CASSRRLKVGTEAFF
-	TRBV7-3	TRBJ2-1	TRBD2	TGTGCCAGCAGCTTGGCGGGAGGGCCGAGTGAGCAGTTCTTC	CASSLAGGPSEQFF
-	TRBV19	TRBJ2-1	TRBD2	TGTGCCAGTAGTACTGTAGCGGGGTTGTCCTACAATGAGCAGTTCTTC	CASSTVAGLSYNEQFF
-	TRBV2	TRBJ1-1	-	TGTGCCAGCAGTGGCGATGGCACTGAAGCTTTCTTT	CASSGDGTEAFF
once	TRBV5-1	TRBJ2-3	-	TGCGCCAGCAACGCCGAGACAGATACGCAGTATTTT	CASNAETDTQYF